The 10 T cell receptor beta chains below all came from one sample that was sequenced in a study of early T cells in non-severe SARS-CoV-2 infection. TCRdb analysed the 5' RACE reads with MiXCR anew, one entry per CDR3 protein. The sample includes 70,000 to 90,000 distinct CDR3 sequences, more than 10% of them seen just once. What was sequenced was whole blood. These receptors came from an adult who was a healthcare worker with PCR-confirmed SARS-CoV-2 infection or an uninfected control (not recorded which).

This clonotype was observed many times. V usage is TRBV3-1 and J usage is TRBJ1-6, with 9 bases that match TRBD1. From germline, CDR1 is LGHDT and CDR2 YNNKEL (reference sequence). With 4 bases clipped from V and 10 bases from J, the junction kept 8 bases outside the gene matches. The CDR3 sequence is 15 residues long. CDR3 loop: CASSPRTGAPSPLHF. For the CDR3, the DNA is TGTGCCAGCAGCCCTAGGACAGGGGCGCCGTCACCCCTCCACTTT.

This clonotype was seen more than once but under ten times. The genes are TRBV24-1 and TRBJ2-3, with D perhaps matching TRBD1 (5 bases). V was clipped by 6 bases and J by 2 bases, with 14 bases between them. The length of the CDR3 is 15 residues. CDR1 KGHDR and CDR2 SFDVKD come from the germline V gene. CDR3 loop: CATSMGLTLTDTQYF. CDR3 DNA sequence: TGTGCCACCAGTATGGGGCTTACACTCACAGATACGCAGTATTTT.

The chain has TRBV7-8 and TRBJ2-1, with D perhaps matching TRBD2 (5 bases). This CDR3 has 12 residues. Trimming removed 9 bases from V and 8 bases from J, with 14 bases in between. Per the germline V gene, CDR1 is SGHVS and CDR2 is FQNEAQ. The chain's CDR3 is CASESSPDEQFF. The CDR3 coding sequence is TGTGCCAGTGAGTCTAGCCCGGATGAGCAGTTCTTC.

The CDR3 bases are TGTGCCAGCAGCTTTTCAAGGGCAGATCAGCCCCAGCATTTT. Translated, it gives CASSFSRADQPQHF. V usage is TRBV5-5 and J usage is TRBJ1-5; D is unclear. The CDR3 has 14 amino acids. V dropped 2 bases and J dropped 5 bases, with 11 bases sitting between them. The germline gives CDR1 SGHKS, CDR2 YYEKEE (reference sequence).

Concerning this clonotype itself: Relative to the germline gene, one junction end is altered; a read error may explain this. The chain joins TRBV18 to TRBJ2-7; 10 bases line up with TRBD2. This CDR3 is 17 amino acids long. Germline CDR1 and CDR2: KGHSH and LQKENI. CDR3 loop: CASPPVAGGLSAYEQYF. CDR3 coding DNA: TGTGCCAGCCCACCAGTAGCGGGAGGCCTTTCGGCCTACGAGCAGTACTTC.

This sequence joins TRBV9 and TRBJ2-3; TRBD2 is a possible D gene (6 bases). There are 15 residues in the CDR3. Germline-derived CDR1 and CDR2 are SGDLS and YYNGEE. V was pared by 3 bases and J by 2 bases, with 13 bases between. The CDR3 loop is CASSGDWRNTDTQYF. The CDR3 nucleotides read TGTGCCAGCAGCGGGGACTGGAGAAACACAGATACGCAGTATTTT.

The chain couples TRBV7-3 to TRBJ2-2; D is uncertain. Germline V CDR1 and CDR2: SGHTA, FQGTGA. V shed 3 bases and J shed 1 base, with 3 bases lying between them. The CDR3 spans 13 residues. The CDR3 coding sequence is TGTGCCAGCAGCTTCAGGAACACCGGGGAGCTGTTTTTT. Its protein is CASSFRNTGELFF.

This clonotype turned up a few times. The chain combines TRBV29-1 with TRBJ2-5, with 7 bases that match TRBD1. V shed 4 bases, J shed 1 base, and the junction held 12 bases outside the gene matches. The CDR3 extends over 16 amino acids. The germline gives CDR1 SQVTM, CDR2 ANQGSEA. The CDR3 loop is CSVASRGTVIQETQYF. Written as DNA, the CDR3 is TGCAGCGTTGCTTCGAGAGGGACAGTTATCCAAGAGACCCAGTACTTC.

In its sample, this clonotype was seen many times. This chain links TRBV11-1 with TRBJ2-1, with D uncertain. With 5 bases removed from V and 10 bases from J, the gap between germline ends came to 15 bases. Germline CDR1 is SGHAT and CDR2 is FQDESV (reference sequence). The CDR3 totals 13 residues. As DNA, the CDR3 is TGTGCCAGCAGCATGGGCCTGGTAGAGGAGCAGTTCTTC. It is translated as CASSMGLVEEQFF.

This clonotype was seen many times. This chain connects TRBV14 to TRBJ2-1; D gene uncertain. V dropped 0 bases and J dropped 5 bases, with 8 bases sitting between them. CDR1 SGHDN and CDR2 FVKESK come from the germline V gene. This CDR3 has 14 residues. In DNA, the CDR3 is TGTGCCAGCAGCCAAGAGGCTCTCGACAATGAGCAGTTCTTC. Its translation is CASSQEALDNEQFF.